This T cell receptor beta chain was captured by sequencing in a study of kidney transplant recipient with SARS-CoV-2 infection. Using its own MiXCR run on the reads, TCRdb lists one record per CDR3 protein. The table records about 240,000 distinct CDR3 sequences, about 30% of them present only once. The germline V gene encodes CDR1 SGHKS and CDR2 YYEKEE (reference sequence). The V end lost 2 bases, the J end lost 3 bases, and 7 bases lay between the germline ends. The length of the CDR3 is 13 residues. The sequence was obtained from a male patient aged 25-45 years who had COVID-19 and was a kidney transplant recipient. T cells may partly derive from the graft donor. This chain links TRBV5-5 with TRBJ2-3; D is unresolved. The source material was a blood sample, sampled at baseline and between days 110 and 120 from a kidney transplant recipient. The CDR3 here is CASSLKGTDTQYF. Written as DNA, the CDR3 is TGTGCCAGCAGCTTAAAGGGTACAGATACGCAGTATTTT.